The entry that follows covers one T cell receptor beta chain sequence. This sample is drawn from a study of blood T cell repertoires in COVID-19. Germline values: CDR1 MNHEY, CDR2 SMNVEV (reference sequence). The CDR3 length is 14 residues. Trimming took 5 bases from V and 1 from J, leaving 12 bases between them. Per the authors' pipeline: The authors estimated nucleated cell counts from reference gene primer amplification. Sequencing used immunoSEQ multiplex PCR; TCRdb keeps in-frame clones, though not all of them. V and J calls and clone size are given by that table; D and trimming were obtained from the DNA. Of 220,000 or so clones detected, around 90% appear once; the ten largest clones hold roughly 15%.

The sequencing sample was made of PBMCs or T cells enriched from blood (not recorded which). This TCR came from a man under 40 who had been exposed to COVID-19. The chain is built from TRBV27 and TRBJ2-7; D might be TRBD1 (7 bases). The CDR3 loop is CASSLEGASYEQYF. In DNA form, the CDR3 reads TGTGCCAGCAGTCTGGAGGGGGCATCCTACGAGCAGTACTTC.